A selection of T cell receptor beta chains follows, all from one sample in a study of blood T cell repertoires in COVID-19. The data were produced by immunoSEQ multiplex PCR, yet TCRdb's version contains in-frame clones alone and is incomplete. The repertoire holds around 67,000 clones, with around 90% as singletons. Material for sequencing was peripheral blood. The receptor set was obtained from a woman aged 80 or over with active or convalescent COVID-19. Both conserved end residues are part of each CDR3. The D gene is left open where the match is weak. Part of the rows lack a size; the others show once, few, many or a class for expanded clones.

TGTGCCCGGCAGGGGCAGGGCTCCTTGGCTAACTATGGCTACACCTTC	CARQGQGSLANYGYTF	few	.	TRBJ1-2	TRBV10-3
TGTGCCAGCAGCTTGGAAGGACTAGCTGCAGATACGCAGTATTTT	CASSLEGLAADTQYF	.	TRBD2	TRBJ2-3	TRBV5-5
TGCGCCAGCAGCCCCGGGGGGGGCTTAAGAAGCAATCAGCCCCAGCATTTT	CASSPGGGLRSNQPQHF	.	.	TRBJ1-5	TRBV4-1
TGTGCCAGCAGCTTCAGCGGGCCTGAAGCTTTCTTT	CASSFSGPEAFF	.	.	TRBJ1-1	TRBV11-2
TGTGCCAGCAGCGTAGCGGGGGGCTCGAACACTGAAGCTTTCTTT	CASSVAGGSNTEAFF	.	.	TRBJ1-1	TRBV9
TGTGCCACCACCCTTAGCGGGACCTCCTACGAGCAGTACTTC	CATTLSGTSYEQYF	.	TRBD2	TRBJ2-7	TRBV10-3
TGTGCTAGTGGTCTGGAACAGGGGGCAGGGGGCTACACCTTC	CASGLEQGAGGYTF	.	TRBD1	TRBJ1-2	TRBV12-5
TGTGCCAGCAGAAGGGACTTTTCAGATACGCAGTATTTT	CASRRDFSDTQYF	.	.	TRBJ2-3	TRBV6-5
TGTGCCAGCAGAATGGAGTCGAACACCGGGGAGCTGTTTTTT	CASRMESNTGELFF	.	.	TRBJ2-2	TRBV7-2
TGCAGTGCTAGTATTTGGGACACCCTCTCTGGGGCCAACGTCCTGACTTTC	CSASIWDTLSGANVLTF	.	.	TRBJ2-6	TRBV20-1
TGCAGCGTTGAAAACAGATACTATGGCTACACCTTC	CSVENRYYGYTF	.	.	TRBJ1-2	TRBV29-1
TGTGCCAGCAGCCACCGGGATCGGAGGTCCTATGGCTACACCTTC	CASSHRDRRSYGYTF	.	.	TRBJ1-2	TRBV7-2
TGTGCCAGCAGCCAAGAACTCCAGGGGGATCACTATGGCTACACCTTC	CASSQELQGDHYGYTF	.	TRBD1	TRBJ1-2	TRBV14